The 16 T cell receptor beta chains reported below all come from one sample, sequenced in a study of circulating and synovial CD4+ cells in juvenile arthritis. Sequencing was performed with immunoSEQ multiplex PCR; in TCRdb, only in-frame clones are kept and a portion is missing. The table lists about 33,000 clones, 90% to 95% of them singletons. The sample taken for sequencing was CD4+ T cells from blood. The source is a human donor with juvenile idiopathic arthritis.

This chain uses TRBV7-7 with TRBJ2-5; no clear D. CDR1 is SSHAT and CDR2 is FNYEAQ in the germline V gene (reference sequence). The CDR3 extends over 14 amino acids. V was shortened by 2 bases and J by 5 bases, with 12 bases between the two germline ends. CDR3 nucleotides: TGTGCCAGCAGCTTACAGTTAACCAGTGAGACCCAGTACTTC. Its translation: CASSLQLTSETQYF.

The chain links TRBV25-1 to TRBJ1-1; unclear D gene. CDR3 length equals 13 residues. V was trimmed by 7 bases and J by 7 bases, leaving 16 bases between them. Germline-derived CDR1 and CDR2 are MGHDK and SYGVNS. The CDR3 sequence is CASTAGPMHEAFF. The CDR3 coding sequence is TGTGCCAGCACCGCAGGCCCCATGCATGAAGCTTTCTTT.

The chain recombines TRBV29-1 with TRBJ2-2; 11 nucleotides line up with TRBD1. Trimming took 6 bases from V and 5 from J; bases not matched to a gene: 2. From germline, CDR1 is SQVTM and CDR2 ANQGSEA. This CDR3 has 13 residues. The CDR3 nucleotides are TGCAGCGTCGGGACAGGGGGGACCGGGGAGCTGTTTTTT. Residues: CSVGTGGTGELFF.

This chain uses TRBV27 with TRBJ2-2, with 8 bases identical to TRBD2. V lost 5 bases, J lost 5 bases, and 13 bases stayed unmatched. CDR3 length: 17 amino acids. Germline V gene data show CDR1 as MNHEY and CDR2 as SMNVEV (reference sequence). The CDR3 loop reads CASSAFTSGTRTGELFF. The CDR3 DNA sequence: TGTGCCAGCAGTGCGTTTACTAGCGGAACTAGGACCGGGGAGCTGTTTTTT.

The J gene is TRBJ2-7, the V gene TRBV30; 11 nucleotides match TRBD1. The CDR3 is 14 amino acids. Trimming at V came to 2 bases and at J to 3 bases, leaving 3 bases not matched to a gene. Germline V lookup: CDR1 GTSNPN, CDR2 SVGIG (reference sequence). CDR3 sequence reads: CAWSRTGGIYEQYF. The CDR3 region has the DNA TGTGCCTGGAGTCGGACAGGGGGCATCTACGAGCAGTACTTC.

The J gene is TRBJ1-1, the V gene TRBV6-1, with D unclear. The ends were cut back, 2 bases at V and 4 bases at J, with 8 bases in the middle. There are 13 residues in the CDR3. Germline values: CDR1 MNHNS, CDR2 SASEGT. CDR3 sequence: CASSEQQTTEAFF. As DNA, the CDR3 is TGTGCCAGCAGTGAACAACAAACCACTGAAGCTTTCTTT.

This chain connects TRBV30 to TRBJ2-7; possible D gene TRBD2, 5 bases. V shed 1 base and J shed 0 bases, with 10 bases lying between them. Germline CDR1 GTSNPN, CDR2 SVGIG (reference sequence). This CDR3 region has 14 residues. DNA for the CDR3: TGTGCCTGGAGTGGAAGCGGCCTCTCCTACGAGCAGTACTTC. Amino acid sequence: CAWSGSGLSYEQYF.

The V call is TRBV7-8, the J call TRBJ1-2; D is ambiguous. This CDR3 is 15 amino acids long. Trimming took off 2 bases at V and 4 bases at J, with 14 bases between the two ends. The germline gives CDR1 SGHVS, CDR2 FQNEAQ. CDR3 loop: CASSLTGGDSYGYTF. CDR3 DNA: TGTGCCAGCAGCTTAACGGGAGGAGACTCCTATGGCTACACCTTC. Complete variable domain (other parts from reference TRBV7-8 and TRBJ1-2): GAGVSQSPRYKVAKRGQDVALRCDPISGHVSLFWYQQALGQGPEFLTYFQNEAQLDKSGLPSDRFFAERPEGSVSTLKIQRTQQEDSAVYLCASSLTGGDSYGYTFGSGTRLTVV.

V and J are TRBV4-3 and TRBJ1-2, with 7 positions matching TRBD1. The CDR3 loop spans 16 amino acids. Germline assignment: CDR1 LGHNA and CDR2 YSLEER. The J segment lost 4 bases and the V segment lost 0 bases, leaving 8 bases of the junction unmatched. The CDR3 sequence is CASSQELGGSAYGYTF. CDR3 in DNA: TGCGCCAGCAGCCAAGAACTAGGGGGCTCGGCCTATGGCTACACCTTC.

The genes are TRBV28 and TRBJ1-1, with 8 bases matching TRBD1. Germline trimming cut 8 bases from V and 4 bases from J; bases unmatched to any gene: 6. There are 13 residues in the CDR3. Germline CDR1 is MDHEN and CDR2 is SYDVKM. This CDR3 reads CASWQGAGTEAFF. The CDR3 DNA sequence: TGTGCCAGCTGGCAGGGGGCTGGCACTGAAGCTTTCTTT.

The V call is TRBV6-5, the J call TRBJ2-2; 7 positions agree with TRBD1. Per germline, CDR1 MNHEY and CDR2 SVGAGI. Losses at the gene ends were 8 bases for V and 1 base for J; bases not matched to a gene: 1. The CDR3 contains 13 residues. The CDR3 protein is CASRTGNTGELFF. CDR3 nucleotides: TGTGCCAGCCGGACAGGGAACACCGGGGAGCTGTTTTTT.

CDR3 nucleotide sequence: TGCGCCAGCAGTGAGGCTGGGGGCAGGTACGAGCAGTACTTC. Translation gives CASSEAGGRYEQYF. V gene TRBV10-2 combines with J gene TRBJ2-5; maybe TRBD1 (6 bases). With the DNA end fitting TRBJ2-7 better, the J assignment may be wrong. There are 14 residues in the CDR3. From germline, CDR1 is WSHSY and CDR2 SAAADI.

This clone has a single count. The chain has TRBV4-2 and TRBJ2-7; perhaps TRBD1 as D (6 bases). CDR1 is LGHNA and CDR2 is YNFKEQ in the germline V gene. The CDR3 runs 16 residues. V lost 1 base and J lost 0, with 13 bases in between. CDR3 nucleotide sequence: TGTGCCAGCAGCCAAGCTCTCCGGGACACCTCCTACGAGCAGTACTTC. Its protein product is CASSQALRDTSYEQYF.

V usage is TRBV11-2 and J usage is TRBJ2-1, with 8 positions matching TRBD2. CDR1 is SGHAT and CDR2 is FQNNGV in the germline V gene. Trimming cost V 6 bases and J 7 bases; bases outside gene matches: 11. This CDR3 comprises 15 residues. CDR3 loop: CASRGGREVNNEQFF. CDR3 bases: TGTGCCAGCAGGGGGGGGCGGGAGGTGAATAATGAGCAGTTCTTC.

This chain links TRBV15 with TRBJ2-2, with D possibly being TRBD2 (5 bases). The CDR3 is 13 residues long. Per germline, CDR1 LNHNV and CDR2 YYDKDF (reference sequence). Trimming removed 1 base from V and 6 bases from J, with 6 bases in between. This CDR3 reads CATSRGGSGELFF. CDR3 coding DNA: TGTGCCACCAGCAGAGGCGGGTCCGGGGAGCTGTTTTTT.

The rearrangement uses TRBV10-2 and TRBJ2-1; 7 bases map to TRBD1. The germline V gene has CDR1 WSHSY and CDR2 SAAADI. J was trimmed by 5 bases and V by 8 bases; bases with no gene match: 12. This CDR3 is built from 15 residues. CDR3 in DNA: TGCGCCAGCCTGAGCTGGGACAGCAGTAACAATGAGCAGTTCTTC. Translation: CASLSWDSSNNEQFF.